These 24 T cell receptor beta chains share one sample of origin, sequenced in a study of CD8 T cells in ankylosing spondylitis. TCRdb processed the 5' RACE reads anew with MiXCR; each CDR3 protein has one entry. The sample lists about 140,000 distinct CDR3 sequences, roughly 7.7% seen once, with about 7.3% in the top ten. Source material: synovial fluid, either unsorted or a sorted T cell fraction (not recorded which). The receptor set was obtained from a male donor with ankylosing spondylitis.

This clonotype was seen ten or more times. The chain couples TRBV7-2 to TRBJ2-3; 9 bases agree with TRBD2. V lost 3 bases, J lost 9 bases, and 10 bases stayed unmatched. This CDR3 has 15 amino acids. Germline V gives CDR1 SGHTA, CDR2 FQGNSA. The CDR3 sequence is CASSFRAGGQDTQYF. CDR3 DNA sequence: TGTGCCAGCAGCTTCCGGGCGGGAGGGCAGGACACGCAGTATTTT.

The V call is TRBV6-1, the J call TRBJ1-6, with D hard to call. Germline lookup yields CDR1 MNHNS and CDR2 SASEGT. CDR3 length equals 14 residues. Deletions cut 6 bases from V and 9 bases from J, with 15 bases between. The chain's CDR3 is CASSSGPSASPLHF. DNA of the CDR3: TGTGCCAGCAGCTCCGGGCCTTCCGCTTCACCCCTCCACTTT.

The sample holds many counts of this clonotype. The rearrangement links TRBV29-1 to TRBJ2-5, with a weak D call TRBD2 (5 bases). The V end lost 4 bases, the J end lost 5 bases, and 5 bases lay between the germline ends. This CDR3 region has 10 residues. Germline CDR1 SQVTM, CDR2 ANQGSEA. In nucleotides, the CDR3 is TGCAGCGTTGGAGGGGAGACCCAGTACTTC. Its protein is CSVGGETQYF. Full variable domain (outside the CDR3, taken from reference TRBV29-1 and TRBJ2-5): SAVISQKPSRDICQRGTSLTIQCQVDSQVTMMFWYRQQPGQSLTLIATANQGSEATYESGFVIDKFPISRPNLTFSTLTVSNMSPEDSSIYLCSVGGETQYFGPGTRLLVL.

This clonotype was seen many times. The rearrangement links TRBV4-1 to TRBJ2-7; D call uncertain. V lost 2 bases, J lost 3 bases, and 17 bases lay in between. This CDR3 has 16 amino acids. CDR1 and CDR2 (germline): MGHRA, YSYEKL. For the CDR3, the DNA is TGCGCCAGCAGCCAACAACCGGGCCAAAGGTTCTACGAGCAGTACTTC. Amino acids: CASSQQPGQRFYEQYF.

The sample holds a few counts of this clonotype. The V gene is TRBV10-3, the J gene TRBJ2-3; TRBD1 aligns across 9 bases. The junction had 0 bases not matched to a gene; V was cut back by 2 bases and J by 3 bases. The germline V gene has CDR1 ENHRY and CDR2 SYGVKD. The CDR3 has 14 amino acids. The CDR3 is CAISEGQGTDTQYF. Written as DNA, the CDR3 is TGTGCCATCAGTGAGGGACAGGGGACAGATACGCAGTATTTT.

At least ten counts were recorded for this clonotype. V is TRBV12-3 or TRBV12-4 and J is TRBJ1-3, with 8 nucleotides matching TRBD1. J lost 12 bases, V lost 5 bases, and 6 bases had no gene match. The CDR3 loop spans 12 amino acids. The CDR3 spells CASSLRTGIIYF. CDR3 in DNA: TGTGCCAGCAGTCTAAGGACAGGGATCATATATTTT.

In its sample, this clonotype was seen many times. This may arise from a read error, as a much more abundant clone is one base away. CDR3: CASSATGGVLFF. In nucleotides, the CDR3 is TGTGCCAGCAGCGCCACAGGAGGAGTTTTGTTCTTC. The chain joins TRBV2 to TRBJ2-1; D tentatively reads TRBD1 or TRBD2 (5 bases each). Deletions cut 6 bases from V and 15 bases from J, with 18 bases between. Germline CDR1 SNHLY, CDR2 FYNNEI. This CDR3 has 12 amino acids.

This clonotype was counted many times. The gene calls are TRBV2 and TRBJ2-7, with 7 bases lining up with TRBD1. This CDR3 region has 14 residues. J was trimmed by 0 bases and V by 7 bases; bases with no gene match: 6. Germline CDR1 is SNHLY and CDR2 is FYNNEI. The CDR3 reads CASTLGTVSYEQYF. CDR3 bases: TGTGCCAGCACCCTCGGGACAGTCTCCTACGAGCAGTACTTC.

The chain combines TRBV11-2 with TRBJ2-1; a possible D gene is TRBD2 (6 bases). In germline, CDR1 is SGHAT, CDR2 FQNNGV. The CDR3 is 16 residues long. V lost 5 bases and J 2 bases, leaving 16 bases between the germline ends. CDR3 region: CASSPPTGGTYNEQFF. The CDR3 DNA sequence: TGTGCCAGCAGCCCCCCGACCGGGGGAACCTACAATGAGCAGTTCTTC.

This clonotype was counted at least ten times. The chain combines TRBV6-5 with TRBJ2-7, with 12 bases matching TRBD2. Per the germline V gene, CDR1 is MNHEY and CDR2 is SVGAGI. CDR3 length equals 15 residues. V shed 1 base and J 6 bases; nucleotides not matched to a gene: 4. The CDR3 DNA reads TGTGCCAGCAGTTACTTGACTAGCGGGAGTTCCGAGCAGTACTTC. The encoded protein is CASSYLTSGSSEQYF.

This chain connects TRBV6-5 to TRBJ1-6; D perhaps matches TRBD1 (6 bases). Per germline, CDR1 MNHEY and CDR2 SVGAGI. The CDR3 loop spans 14 amino acids. V gave up 3 bases and J gave up 8 bases, with 11 bases separating them. The DNA for the CDR3 is TGTGCCAGCAGTTATCAGGGGAGGTATTCACCCCTCCACTTT. It specifies CASSYQGRYSPLHF.

This clonotype was recorded many times. This chain joins TRBV29-1 and TRBJ2-3; 13 bases match TRBD2. This CDR3 is 20 amino acids long. The ends lost 6 bases at V and 0 bases at J; junction bases unmatched: 18. The V gene's germline CDR1 is SQVTM and CDR2 ANQGSEA. Here the CDR3 reads CSVGGLGLAGNIPSTDTQYF. The CDR3, as DNA: TGCAGCGTGGGGGGTCTGGGACTAGCGGGAAACATACCTAGCACAGATACGCAGTATTTT.

This clonotype was counted ten times or more. The chain uses TRBV5-6 and TRBJ1-2, with D maybe TRBD1 (6 bases). Germline CDR1 reads SGHDT; CDR2 reads YYEEEE. CDR3 size: 12 residues. V was clipped by 4 bases and J by 3 bases, with 7 bases between them. CDR3 region: CASSPGDYGYTF. In DNA form, the CDR3 reads TGTGCCAGCAGCCCAGGGGACTATGGCTACACCTTC.

This clonotype was detected many times. The chain has TRBV6-2 or TRBV6-3 and TRBJ2-7, with 7 nucleotides matching TRBD1. The CDR3 has 14 amino acids. Germline-derived CDR1 and CDR2 are MNHEY and SVGEGT. V was clipped by 7 bases and J by 0 bases; unmatched bases: 6. CDR3 residues: CASNRQGPSYEQYF. The CDR3 coding sequence is TGTGCCAGCAATCGACAGGGTCCCTCCTACGAGCAGTACTTC.

The J gene is TRBJ2-2, the V gene TRBV11-3; D may correspond to TRBD1 or TRBD2 (5 bases each). Looked up from germline, CDR1 is SGHNT and CDR2 is YENEEA. The length of the CDR3 is 15 residues. The V and J ends lost 8 bases and 4 bases respectively, with 17 bases between them. CDR3: CASAPGQGGTGELFF. CDR3 nucleotides: TGTGCCAGCGCCCCGGGGCAGGGCGGCACCGGGGAGCTGTTTTTT.

The gene calls are TRBV3-1 and TRBJ2-3; 10 bases map to TRBD2. From germline, CDR1 is LGHDT and CDR2 YNNKEL (reference sequence). The CDR3 runs 17 residues. V trimming: 3 bases; J trimming: 8 bases; junction bases outside the gene matches: 14. Here the CDR3 DNA reads TGTGCCAGCAGCCACCTACGAGCGGGGGGGCCAAAGGCTACGCAGTATTTT. It specifies CASSHLRAGGPKATQYF.

There are many counts of this clonotype. J is TRBJ1-1 and V is TRBV12-3 or TRBV12-4; D not certain. V was shortened by 2 bases and J by 1 base, with 5 bases between the two germline ends. CDR3 length: 13 amino acids. CDR3 DNA: TGTGCCAGCAGTTTATGGCAGAACACTGAAGCTTTCTTT. Translation: CASSLWQNTEAFF.

The V and J genes are TRBV19 and TRBJ1-1; maybe TRBD1 (6 bases). CDR3 length equals 14 residues. Trimming took off 6 bases at V and 0 bases at J, with 11 bases between the two ends. Per germline, CDR1 LNHDA and CDR2 SQIVND (reference sequence). The CDR3 here is CASSPRDMNTEAFF. CDR3 in DNA: TGTGCCAGTAGCCCCAGGGACATGAACACTGAAGCTTTCTTT. The whole variable domain, filled in from reference TRBV19 and TRBJ1-1, reads DGGITQSPKYLFRKEGQNVTLSCEQNLNHDAMYWYRQDPGQGLRLIYYSQIVNDFQKGDIAEGYSVSREKKESFPLTVTSAQKNPTAFYLCASSPRDMNTEAFFGQGTRLTVV.

CDR3 in amino acids: CASNKFRDTGELFF. Here the CDR3 DNA reads TGTGCCAGCAATAAATTCCGGGATACCGGGGAGCTGTTTTTT. The chain recombines TRBV6-1 with TRBJ2-2, with D possibly TRBD2 on 5 matching bases. This CDR3 comprises 14 residues. The germline V gene has CDR1 MNHNS and CDR2 SASEGT. Trimming shortened V by 7 bases and J by 5 bases, and 14 bases separated the two germline ends.

This clonotype has a count of ten or more. The chain couples TRBV3-1 to TRBJ1-2, with D possibly TRBD1 on 6 matching bases. Germline CDR1 LGHDT, CDR2 YNNKEL (reference sequence). V was clipped by 2 bases and J by 3 bases, with 10 bases between them. CDR3 length equals 14 residues. The CDR3 here is CASSQNRVYYGYTF. The DNA of the CDR3 is TGTGCCAGCAGCCAAAACAGGGTTTACTATGGCTACACCTTC.

The sample holds many counts of this clonotype. The V call is TRBV5-6, the J call TRBJ1-1; D might be TRBD1 (6 bases). This CDR3 region has 15 residues. V dropped 4 bases and J dropped 0 bases, with 13 bases sitting between them. Germline lookup yields CDR1 SGHDT and CDR2 YYEEEE. The CDR3 sequence is CASSKRGRLNTEAFF. CDR3 nucleotide sequence: TGTGCCAGCAGCAAGAGGGGGAGGTTGAACACTGAAGCTTTCTTT.

This clonotype is deemed medium-sized. The gene calls are TRBV7-2 and TRBJ1-6, with D maybe TRBD1 (5 bases). Trimming removed 1 base from V and 7 bases from J, with 11 bases in between. This CDR3 spans 15 amino acids. CDR1 is SGHTA and CDR2 is FQGNSA in the germline V gene. Here the CDR3 reads CASSLEGRGNSPLHF. The CDR3 nucleotides are TGTGCCAGCAGCTTAGAGGGTCGGGGCAATTCACCCCTCCACTTT.

The sample holds many counts of this clonotype. V and J are TRBV12-3 or TRBV12-4 and TRBJ1-1; no clear D. CDR3 length equals 11 residues. Trimming took off 3 bases at V and 4 bases at J, with 3 bases between the two ends. The CDR3 DNA reads as TGTGCCAGCAGTTTGGGCACTGAAGCTTTCTTT. Its translation is CASSLGTEAFF.

This clonotype has more than one count but fewer than ten. In nucleotides, the CDR3 is TGTGCCAGCAGATCGGGGACAGGAAATTCACCCCTCCACTTT. This encodes CASRSGTGNSPLHF. V gene TRBV7-9 combines with J gene TRBJ1-6; 8 positions agree with TRBD1. Per germline, CDR1 SEHNR and CDR2 FQNEAQ (reference sequence). CDR3 length: 14 amino acids. V gave up 6 bases and J gave up 7 bases; unmatched junction bases: 5.